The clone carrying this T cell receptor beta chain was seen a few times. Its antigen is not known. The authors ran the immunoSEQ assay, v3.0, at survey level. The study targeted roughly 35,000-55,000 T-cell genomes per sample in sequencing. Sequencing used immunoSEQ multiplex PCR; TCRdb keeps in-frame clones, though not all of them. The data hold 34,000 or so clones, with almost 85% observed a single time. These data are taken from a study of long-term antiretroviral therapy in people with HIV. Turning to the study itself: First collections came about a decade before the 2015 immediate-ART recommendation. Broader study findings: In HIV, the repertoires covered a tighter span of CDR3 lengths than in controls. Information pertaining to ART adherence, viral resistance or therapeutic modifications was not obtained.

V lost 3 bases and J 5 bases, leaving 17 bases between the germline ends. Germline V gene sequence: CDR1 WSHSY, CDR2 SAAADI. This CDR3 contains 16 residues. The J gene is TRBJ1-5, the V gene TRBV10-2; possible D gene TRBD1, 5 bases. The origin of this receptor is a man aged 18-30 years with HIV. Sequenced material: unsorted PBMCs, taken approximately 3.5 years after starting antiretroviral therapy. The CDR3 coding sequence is TGCGCCAGCAGTGATTATCGTGGGGCTGGCGATCAGCCCCAGCATTTT. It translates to CASSDYRGAGDQPQHF.